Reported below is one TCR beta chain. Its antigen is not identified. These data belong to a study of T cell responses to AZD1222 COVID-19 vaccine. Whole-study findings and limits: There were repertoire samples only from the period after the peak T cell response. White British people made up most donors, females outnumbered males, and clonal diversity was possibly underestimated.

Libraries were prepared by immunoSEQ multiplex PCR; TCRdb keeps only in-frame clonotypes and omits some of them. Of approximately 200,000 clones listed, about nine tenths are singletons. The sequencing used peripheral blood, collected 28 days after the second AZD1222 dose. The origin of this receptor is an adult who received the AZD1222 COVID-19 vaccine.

The CDR3 spells CATHAFEGKDTEAFF. The CDR3 DNA follows: TGTGCCACCCACGCCTTTGAGGGGAAGGACACTGAAGCTTTCTTT. The rearrangement uses TRBV27 and TRBJ1-1, with a weak D call TRBD1 (5 bases). The germline V and J ends were trimmed by 10 bases and 3 bases, with 21 bases remaining between them. The germline gives CDR1 MNHEY, CDR2 SMNVEV (reference sequence). The CDR3 spans 15 residues.